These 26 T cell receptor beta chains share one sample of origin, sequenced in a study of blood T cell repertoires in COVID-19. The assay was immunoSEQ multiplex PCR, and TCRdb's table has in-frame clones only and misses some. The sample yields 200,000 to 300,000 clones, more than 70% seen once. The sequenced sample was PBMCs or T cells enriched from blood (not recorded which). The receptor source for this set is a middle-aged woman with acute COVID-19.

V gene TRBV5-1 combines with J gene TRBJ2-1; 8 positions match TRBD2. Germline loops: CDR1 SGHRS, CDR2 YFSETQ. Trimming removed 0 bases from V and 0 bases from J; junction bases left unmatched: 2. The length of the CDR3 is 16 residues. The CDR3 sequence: CASSLVSGTSYNEQFF. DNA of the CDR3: TGCGCCAGCAGCTTGGTTAGCGGGACCTCCTACAATGAGCAGTTCTTC.

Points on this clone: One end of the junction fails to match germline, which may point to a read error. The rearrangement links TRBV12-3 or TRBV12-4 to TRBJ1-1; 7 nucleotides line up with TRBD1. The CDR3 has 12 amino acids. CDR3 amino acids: CASSLRGQTTTF. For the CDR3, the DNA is TGTGCCAGCAGTTTAAGGGGACAGACCACCACTTTT.

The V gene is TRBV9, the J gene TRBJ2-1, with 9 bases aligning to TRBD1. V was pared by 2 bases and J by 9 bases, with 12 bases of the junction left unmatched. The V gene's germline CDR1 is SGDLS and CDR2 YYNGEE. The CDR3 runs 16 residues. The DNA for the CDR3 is TGTGCCAGCAGCGTTTTGGGACAGGGCCCTTTAGGTGAGCAGTTCTTC. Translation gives CASSVLGQGPLGEQFF.

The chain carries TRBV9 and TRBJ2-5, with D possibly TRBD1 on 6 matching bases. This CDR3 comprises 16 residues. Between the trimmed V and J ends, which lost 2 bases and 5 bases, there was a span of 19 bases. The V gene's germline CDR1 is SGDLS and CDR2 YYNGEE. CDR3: CASSVSSAGTGETQYF. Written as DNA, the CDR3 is TGTGCCAGCAGCGTGAGTTCTGCAGGAACAGGGGAGACCCAGTACTTC.

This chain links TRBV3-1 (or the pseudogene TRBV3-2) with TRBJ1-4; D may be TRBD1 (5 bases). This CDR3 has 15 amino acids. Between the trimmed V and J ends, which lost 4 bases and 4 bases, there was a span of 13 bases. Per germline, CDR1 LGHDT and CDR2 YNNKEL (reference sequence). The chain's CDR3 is CASSPSRGLNEKLFF. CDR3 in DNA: TGTGCCAGCAGCCCCAGTCGGGGACTTAATGAAAAACTGTTTTTT.

The CDR3 sequence is CASSWGGSRISGTLHF. In DNA, the CDR3 is TGTGCCAGCAGCTGGGGGGGGAGCCGCATATCAGGAACCCTCCACTTT. The chain carries TRBV11-2 and TRBJ1-6, with D perhaps matching TRBD1 (5 bases). Germline CDR1 reads SGHAT; CDR2 reads FQNNGV. This CDR3 region has 16 residues. V was cut by 4 bases and J by 14 bases, with 24 bases left in between.

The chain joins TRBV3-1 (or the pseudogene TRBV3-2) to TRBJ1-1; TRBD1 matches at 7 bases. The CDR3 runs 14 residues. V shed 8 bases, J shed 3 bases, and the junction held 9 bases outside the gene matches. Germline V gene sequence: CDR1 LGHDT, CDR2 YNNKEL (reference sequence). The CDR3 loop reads CASRRGQGYTEAFF. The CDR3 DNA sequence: TGTGCCAGCCGGAGGGGGCAGGGGTACACTGAAGCTTTCTTT.

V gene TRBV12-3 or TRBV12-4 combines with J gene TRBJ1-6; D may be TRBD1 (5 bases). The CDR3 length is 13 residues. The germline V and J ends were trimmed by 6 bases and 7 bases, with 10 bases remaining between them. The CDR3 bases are TGTGCCAGCAGGGAGGGGTCCAATTCACCCCTCCACTTT. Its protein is CASREGSNSPLHF.

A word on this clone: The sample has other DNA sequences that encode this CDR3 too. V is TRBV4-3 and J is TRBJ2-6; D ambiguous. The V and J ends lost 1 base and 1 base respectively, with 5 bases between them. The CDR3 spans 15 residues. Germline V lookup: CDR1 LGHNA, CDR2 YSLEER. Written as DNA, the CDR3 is TGCGCCAGCAGCCAAGTATCGTCTGGGGCCAACGTCCTGACTTTC. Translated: CASSQVSSGANVLTF.

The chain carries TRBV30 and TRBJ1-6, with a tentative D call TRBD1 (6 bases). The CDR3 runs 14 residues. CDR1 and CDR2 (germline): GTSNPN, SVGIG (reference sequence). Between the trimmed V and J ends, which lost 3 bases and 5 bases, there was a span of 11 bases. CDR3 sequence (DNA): TGTGCCTGGAGGAACAGGGCTAATAATTCACCCCTCCACTTT. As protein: CAWRNRANNSPLHF.

This CDR3 reads CRAGDTEAFF. CDR3 nucleotides: TGCAGGGCGGGGGACACTGAAGCTTTCTTT. This sequence joins TRBV20-1 and TRBJ1-1, with a tentative D call TRBD1 (5 bases). Germline CDR1 is DFQATT and CDR2 is SNEGSKA (reference sequence). This CDR3 has 10 residues.

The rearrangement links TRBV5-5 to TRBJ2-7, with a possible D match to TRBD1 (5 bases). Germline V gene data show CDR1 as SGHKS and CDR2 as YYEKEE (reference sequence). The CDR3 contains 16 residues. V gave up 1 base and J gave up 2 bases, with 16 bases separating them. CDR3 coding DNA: TGTGCCAGCAGCTTGTATGGGGCCGCTAACCCCTACGAGCAGTACTTC. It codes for CASSLYGAANPYEQYF.

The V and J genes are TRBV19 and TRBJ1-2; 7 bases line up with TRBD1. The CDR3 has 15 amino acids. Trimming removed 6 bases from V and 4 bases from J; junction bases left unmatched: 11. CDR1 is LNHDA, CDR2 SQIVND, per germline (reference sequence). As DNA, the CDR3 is TGTGCCAGTAGCGATCGCACGGGACAGCCCTATGGCTACACCTTC. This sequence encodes CASSDRTGQPYGYTF.

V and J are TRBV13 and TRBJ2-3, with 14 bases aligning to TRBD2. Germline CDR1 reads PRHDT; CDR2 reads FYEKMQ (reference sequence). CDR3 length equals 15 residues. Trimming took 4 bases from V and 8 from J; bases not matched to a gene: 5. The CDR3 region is CASSSTTSGRATQYF. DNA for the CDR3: TGTGCCAGCAGCTCAACGACTAGCGGGAGGGCTACGCAGTATTTT.

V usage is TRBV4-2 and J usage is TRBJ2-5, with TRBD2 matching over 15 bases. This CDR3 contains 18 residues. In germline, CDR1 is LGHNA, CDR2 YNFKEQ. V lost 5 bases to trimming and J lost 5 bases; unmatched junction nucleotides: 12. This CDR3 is CASSETGTSGGLRETQYF. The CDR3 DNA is TGTGCCAGCAGCGAAACCGGGACTAGCGGGGGGCTCCGGGAGACCCAGTACTTC.

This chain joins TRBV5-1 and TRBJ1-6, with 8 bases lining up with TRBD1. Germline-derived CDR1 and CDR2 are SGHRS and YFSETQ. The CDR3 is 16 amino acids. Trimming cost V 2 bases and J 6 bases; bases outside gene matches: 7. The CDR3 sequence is CASSLSQGAGNSPLHF. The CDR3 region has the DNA TGCGCCAGCAGCTTATCGCAGGGGGCTGGTAATTCACCCCTCCACTTT.

The DNA for the CDR3 is TGTGCCAGCAGCCAGGGGCCCTATAATTCACCCCTCCACTTT. This encodes CASSQGPYNSPLHF. V gene TRBV7-2 combines with J gene TRBJ1-6, with TRBD1 as a possible D gene (6 bases). The CDR3 consists of 14 residues. CDR1 and CDR2 from the germline V gene are SGHTA and FQGNSA. The ends were cut back, 5 bases at V and 2 bases at J, with 7 bases in the middle.

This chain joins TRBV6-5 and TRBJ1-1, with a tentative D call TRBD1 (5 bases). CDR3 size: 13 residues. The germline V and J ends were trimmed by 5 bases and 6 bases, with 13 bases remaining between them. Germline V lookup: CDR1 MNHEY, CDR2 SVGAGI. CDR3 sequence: CASSSQGLAEAFF. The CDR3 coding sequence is TGTGCCAGCAGTAGCCAGGGACTCGCTGAAGCTTTCTTT.

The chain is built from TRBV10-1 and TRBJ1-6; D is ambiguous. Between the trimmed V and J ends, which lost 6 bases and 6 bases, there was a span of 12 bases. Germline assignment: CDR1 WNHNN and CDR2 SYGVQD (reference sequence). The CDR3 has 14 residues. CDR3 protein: CASSQTGINSPLHF. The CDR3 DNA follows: TGCGCCAGCAGCCAGACGGGAATTAATTCACCCCTCCACTTT.

CDR3 amino acids: CASSLGARDRGRPEAFF. CDR3 DNA: TGCGCCAGCAGCTTGGGGGCACGGGACAGGGGACGTCCAGAAGCTTTCTTT. The V and J genes are TRBV5-1 and TRBJ1-1; 10 bases line up with TRBD1. Germline trimming cut 0 bases from V and 8 bases from J; bases unmatched to any gene: 13. There are 17 residues in the CDR3. Germline CDR1 and CDR2: SGHRS and YFSETQ.

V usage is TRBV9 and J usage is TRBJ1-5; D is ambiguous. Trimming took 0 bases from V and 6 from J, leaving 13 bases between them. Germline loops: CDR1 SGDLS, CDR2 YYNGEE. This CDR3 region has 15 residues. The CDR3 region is CASSVDGGSSQPQHF. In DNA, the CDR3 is TGTGCCAGCAGCGTAGACGGAGGTTCCAGTCAGCCCCAGCATTTT.

CDR3 loop: CASSGDSSGANVLTF. For the CDR3, the DNA is TGTGCCAGCAGCGGGGACAGCTCTGGGGCCAACGTCCTGACTTTC. V gene TRBV7-2 combines with J gene TRBJ2-6; 7 bases are shared with TRBD1. This CDR3 comprises 15 residues. Germline assignment: CDR1 SGHTA and CDR2 FQGNSA. Losses at the gene ends were 5 bases for V and 0 bases for J; bases not matched to a gene: 1.

The CDR3 is CASSSGPTNYGYTF. The CDR3 nucleotides are TGTGCCAGCAGCTCAGGGCCGACCAACTATGGCTACACCTTC. This chain uses TRBV11-3 with TRBJ1-2; TRBD1 is a possible D gene (5 bases). Germline-derived CDR1 and CDR2 are SGHNT and YENEEA. Between the trimmed V and J ends, which lost 4 bases and 2 bases, there was a span of 11 bases. The CDR3 sequence is 14 residues long.

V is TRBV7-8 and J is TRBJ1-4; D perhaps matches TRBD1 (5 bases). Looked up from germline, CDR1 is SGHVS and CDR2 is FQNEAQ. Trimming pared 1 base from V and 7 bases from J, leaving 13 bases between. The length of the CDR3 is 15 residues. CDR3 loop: CASSLGGGRGEKLFF. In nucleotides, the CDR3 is TGTGCCAGCAGCTTAGGGGGGGGAAGGGGTGAAAAACTGTTTTTT.

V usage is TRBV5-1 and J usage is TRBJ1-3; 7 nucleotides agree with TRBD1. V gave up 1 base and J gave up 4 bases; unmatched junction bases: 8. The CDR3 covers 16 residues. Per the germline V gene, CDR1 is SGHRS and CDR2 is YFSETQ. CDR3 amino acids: CASSLSQQGQGNTIYF. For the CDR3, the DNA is TGCGCCAGCAGCTTGTCCCAACAGGGGCAAGGAAACACCATATATTTT.

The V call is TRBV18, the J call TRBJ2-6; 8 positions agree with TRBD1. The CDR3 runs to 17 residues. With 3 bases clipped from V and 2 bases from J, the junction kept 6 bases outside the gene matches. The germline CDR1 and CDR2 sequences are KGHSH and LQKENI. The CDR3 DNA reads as TGTGCCAGCTCACCTAGGTCAGGGGGCGCTGGGGCCAACGTCCTGACTTTC. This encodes CASSPRSGGAGANVLTF.